Presented here are 8 T cell receptor beta chains from one specimen sequenced in a study of blood T cell repertoires in COVID-19. TCRdb keeps only in-frame clones here, not all; method: immunoSEQ multiplex PCR. The sample carries approximately 490,000 clones, roughly nine tenths recorded once. Sequencing used PBMCs or T cells enriched from blood (not recorded which). The receptors come from a woman aged 18 to 35 who had recovered from COVID-19.

This clone appeared a single time. The chain combines TRBV5-1 with TRBJ2-7, with 14 bases aligning to TRBD2. With 2 bases clipped from V and 5 bases from J, the junction kept 15 bases outside the gene matches. Germline V CDR1 and CDR2: SGHRS, YFSETQ. CDR3 length: 19 amino acids. The CDR3, as DNA: TGCGCCAGCAGCTTTCCGACAGACCGACTAGCGGGGGGGCGCGACGAGCAGTACTTC. Translation: CASSFPTDRLAGGRDEQYF.

Here the CDR3 reads CASSLEVSANYGYTF. As DNA, the CDR3 is TGTGCCAGCAGCTTGGAGGTCAGCGCGAACTATGGCTACACCTTC. This chain links TRBV5-8 with TRBJ1-2, with no clear D. Germline V gene sequence: CDR1 SGHTS, CDR2 YDEGEE. The CDR3 spans 15 residues. V dropped 0 bases and J dropped 2 bases, with 11 bases sitting between them.

The rearrangement links TRBV5-4 to TRBJ2-1, with 11 bases aligning to TRBD2. The junction had 4 bases not matched to a gene; V was cut back by 5 bases and J by 0 bases. The CDR3 runs to 16 residues. Per the germline V gene, CDR1 is SGHNT and CDR2 is YYREEE (reference sequence). The CDR3 sequence: CASSRTSGFSYNEQFF. DNA for the CDR3: TGTGCCAGCAGTAGGACTAGCGGGTTCTCCTACAATGAGCAGTTCTTC.

V is TRBV9 and J is TRBJ2-7; TRBD1 matches at 9 bases. Germline V CDR1 and CDR2: SGDLS, YYNGEE. The CDR3 consists of 13 residues. The V segment lost 4 bases and the J segment 7 bases; nucleotides outside the gene matches: 6. The CDR3 region has the DNA TGTGCCAGCAGCTTAATTGGGACAGGGGAGCAGTACTTC. The encoded protein is CASSLIGTGEQYF.

The chain joins TRBV2 to TRBJ2-5, with D hard to call. The CDR3 consists of 13 residues. V was cut by 8 bases and J by 0 bases, with 10 bases left in between. CDR1 and CDR2 (germline): SNHLY, FYNNEI. CDR3 amino acids: CASSPEYQETQYF. CDR3 DNA: TGTGCCAGCTCCCCGGAGTACCAAGAGACCCAGTACTTC.

The CDR3 sequence: CASSPYGEQFF. The CDR3 DNA reads as TGCGCCAGCAGCCCTTACGGTGAGCAGTTCTTC. This chain joins TRBV10-2 and TRBJ2-1; D is ambiguous. This CDR3 contains 11 residues. In germline, CDR1 is WSHSY, CDR2 SAAADI. Trimming removed 6 bases at V and 9 bases at J, with 9 bases between.

The chain joins TRBV5-1 to TRBJ1-6; 9 bases line up with TRBD1. The trim removed 2 bases at V and 6 bases at J, leaving 3 bases unmatched. The CDR3 runs 15 residues. Per the germline V gene, CDR1 is SGHRS and CDR2 is YFSETQ. As DNA, the CDR3 is TGCGCCAGCAGCTTACAGGGGGCCCTTAATTCACCCCTCCACTTT. Translated, it gives CASSLQGALNSPLHF.

J is TRBJ2-1 and V is TRBV12-3 or TRBV12-4; D is uncertain. The CDR3 has 13 residues. V was shortened by 5 bases and J by 7 bases, with 12 bases between the two germline ends. Here the CDR3 DNA reads TGTGCCAGCAGTCCGAAAACTTCTAATGAGCAGTTCTTC. Its translation is CASSPKTSNEQFF.